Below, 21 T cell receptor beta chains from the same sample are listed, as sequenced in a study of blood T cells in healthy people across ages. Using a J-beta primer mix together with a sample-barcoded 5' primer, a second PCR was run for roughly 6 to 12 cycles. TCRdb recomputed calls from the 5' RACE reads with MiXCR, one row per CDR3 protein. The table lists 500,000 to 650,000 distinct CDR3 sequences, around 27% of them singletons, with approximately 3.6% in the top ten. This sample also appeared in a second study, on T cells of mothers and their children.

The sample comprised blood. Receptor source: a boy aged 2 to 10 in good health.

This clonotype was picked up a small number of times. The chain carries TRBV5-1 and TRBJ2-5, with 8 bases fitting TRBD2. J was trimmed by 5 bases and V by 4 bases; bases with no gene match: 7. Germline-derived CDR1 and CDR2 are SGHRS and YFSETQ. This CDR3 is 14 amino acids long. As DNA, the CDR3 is TGCGCCAGCAGCCCCAGCGGGAGCCCTGAGACCCAGTACTTC. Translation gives CASSPSGSPETQYF.

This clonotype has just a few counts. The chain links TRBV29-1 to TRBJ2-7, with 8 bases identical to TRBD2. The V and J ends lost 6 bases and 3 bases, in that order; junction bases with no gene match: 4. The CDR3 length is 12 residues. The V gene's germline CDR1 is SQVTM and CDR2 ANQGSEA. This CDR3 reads CSVAGEVYEQYF. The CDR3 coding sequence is TGCAGCGTAGCGGGAGAAGTCTACGAGCAGTACTTC.

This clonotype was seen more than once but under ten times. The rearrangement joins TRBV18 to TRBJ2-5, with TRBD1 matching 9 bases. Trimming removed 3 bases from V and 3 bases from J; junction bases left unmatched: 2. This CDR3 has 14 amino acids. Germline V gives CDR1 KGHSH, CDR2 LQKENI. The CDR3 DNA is TGTGCCAGCTCACCTGGGACAGGGAAAGAGACCCAGTACTTC. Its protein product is CASSPGTGKETQYF.

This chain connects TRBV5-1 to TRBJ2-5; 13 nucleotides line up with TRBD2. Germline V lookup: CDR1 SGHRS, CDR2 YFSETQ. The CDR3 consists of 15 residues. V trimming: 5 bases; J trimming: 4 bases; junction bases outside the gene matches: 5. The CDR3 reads CASRLLAGGGETQYF. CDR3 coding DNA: TGCGCCAGCAGGCTACTAGCGGGAGGGGGAGAGACCCAGTACTTC. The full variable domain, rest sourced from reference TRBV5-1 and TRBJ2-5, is KAGVTQTPRYLIKTRGQQVTLSCSPISGHRSVSWYQQTPGQGLQFLFEYFSETQRNKGNFPGRFSGRQFSNSRSEMNVSTLELGDSALYLCASRLLAGGGETQYFGPGTRLLVL.

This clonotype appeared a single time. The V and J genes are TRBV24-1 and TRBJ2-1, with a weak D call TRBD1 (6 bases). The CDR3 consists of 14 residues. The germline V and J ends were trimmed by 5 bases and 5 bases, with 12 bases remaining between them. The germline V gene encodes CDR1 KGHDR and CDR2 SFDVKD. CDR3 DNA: TGTGCCACCAGTGGGCAGGGGCCCAACAATGAGCAGTTCTTC. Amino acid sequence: CATSGQGPNNEQFF.

The CDR3 sequence is CASYRTRGETQYF. CDR3 nucleotide sequence: TGTGCCAGCTACCGGACCAGGGGAGAGACCCAGTACTTC. The rearrangement joins TRBV7-2 to TRBJ2-5; the D gene is possibly TRBD1 (6 bases). Germline loops: CDR1 SGHTA, CDR2 FQGNSA. The CDR3 length is 13 residues. V lost 8 bases and J 4 bases, leaving 14 bases between the germline ends.

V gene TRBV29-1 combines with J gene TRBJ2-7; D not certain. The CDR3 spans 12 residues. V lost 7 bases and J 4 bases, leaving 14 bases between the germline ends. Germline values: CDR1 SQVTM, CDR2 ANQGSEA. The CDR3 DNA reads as TGCAGCGCCGAAGGACGAGGATACGAGCAGTACTTC. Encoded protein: CSAEGRGYEQYF.

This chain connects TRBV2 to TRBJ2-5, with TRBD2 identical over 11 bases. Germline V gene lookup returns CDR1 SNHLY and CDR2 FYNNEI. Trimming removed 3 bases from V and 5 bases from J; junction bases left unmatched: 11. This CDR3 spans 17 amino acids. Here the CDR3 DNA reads TGTGCCAGCAGTGACGCTAGCGGGGGGCTGGACGGCGAGACCCAGTACTTC. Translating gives CASSDASGGLDGETQYF. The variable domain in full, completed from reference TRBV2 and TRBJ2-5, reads EPEVTQTPSHQVTQMGQEVILRCVPISNHLYFYWYRQILGQKVEFLVSFYNNEISEKSEIFDDQFSVERPDGSNFTLKIRSTKLEDSAMYFCASSDASGGLDGETQYFGPGTRLLVL.

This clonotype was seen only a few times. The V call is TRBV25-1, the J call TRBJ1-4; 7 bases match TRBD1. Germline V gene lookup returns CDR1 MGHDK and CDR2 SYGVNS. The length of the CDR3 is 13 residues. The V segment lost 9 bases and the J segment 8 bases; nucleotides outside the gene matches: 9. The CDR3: CASEEGAGEKLFF. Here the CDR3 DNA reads TGTGCCAGTGAGGAGGGGGCCGGCGAAAAACTGTTTTTT. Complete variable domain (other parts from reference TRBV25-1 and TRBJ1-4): EADIYQTPRYLVIGTGKKITLECSQTMGHDKMYWYQQDPGMELHLIHYSYGVNSTEKGDLSSESTVSRIRTEHFPLTLESARPSHTSQYLCASEEGAGEKLFFGSGTQLSVL.

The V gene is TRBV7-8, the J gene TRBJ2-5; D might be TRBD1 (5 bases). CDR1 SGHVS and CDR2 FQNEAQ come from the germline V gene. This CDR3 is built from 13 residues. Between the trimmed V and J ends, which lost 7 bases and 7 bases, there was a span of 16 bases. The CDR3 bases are TGTGCCAGCATGGGGCCCCTCGTCGGGACCCAGTACTTC. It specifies CASMGPLVGTQYF.

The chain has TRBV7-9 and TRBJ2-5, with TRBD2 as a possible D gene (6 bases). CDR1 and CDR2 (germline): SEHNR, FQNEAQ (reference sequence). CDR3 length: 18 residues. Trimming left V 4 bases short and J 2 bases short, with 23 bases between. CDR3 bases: TGTGCCAGCAGCTCGCCACCTCTCCCCCGGGACTTTCAAGAGACCCAGTACTTC. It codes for CASSSPPLPRDFQETQYF.

The CDR3 reads CASTLLGSTEAFF. The DNA for the CDR3 is TGTGCCAGCACCCTGCTGGGAAGCACTGAAGCTTTCTTT. The chain recombines TRBV6-5 with TRBJ1-1; D call uncertain. V gave up 7 bases and J gave up 4 bases, with 13 bases separating them. The CDR3 has 13 residues. CDR1 is MNHEY and CDR2 is SVGAGI in the germline V gene.

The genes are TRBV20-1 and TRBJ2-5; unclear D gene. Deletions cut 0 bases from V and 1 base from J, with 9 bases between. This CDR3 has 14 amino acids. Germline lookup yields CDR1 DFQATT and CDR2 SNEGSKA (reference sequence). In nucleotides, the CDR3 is TGCAGTGCTAGAGACCTTCGGGTCCAAGAGACCCAGTACTTC. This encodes CSARDLRVQETQYF.

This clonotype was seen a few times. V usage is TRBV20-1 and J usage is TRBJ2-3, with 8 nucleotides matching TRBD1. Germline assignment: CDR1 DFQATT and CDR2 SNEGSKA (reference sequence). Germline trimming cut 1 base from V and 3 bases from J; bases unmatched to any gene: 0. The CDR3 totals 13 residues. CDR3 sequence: CSARGTGTDTQYF. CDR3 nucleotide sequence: TGCAGTGCTAGAGGGACAGGGACAGATACGCAGTATTTT.

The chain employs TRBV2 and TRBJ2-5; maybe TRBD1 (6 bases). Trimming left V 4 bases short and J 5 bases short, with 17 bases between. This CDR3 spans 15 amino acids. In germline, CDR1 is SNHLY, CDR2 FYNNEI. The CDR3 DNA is TGTGCCAGCAGTGCGCTGGGGGCGCTTGAGGAGACCCAGTACTTC. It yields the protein CASSALGALEETQYF.

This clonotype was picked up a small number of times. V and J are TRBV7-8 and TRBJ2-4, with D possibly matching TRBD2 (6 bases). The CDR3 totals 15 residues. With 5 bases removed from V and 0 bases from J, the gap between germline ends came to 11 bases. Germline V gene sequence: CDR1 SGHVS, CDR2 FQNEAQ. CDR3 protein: CASSVGTSAKNIQYF. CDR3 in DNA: TGTGCCAGCAGCGTCGGGACTTCAGCCAAAAACATTCAGTACTTC.

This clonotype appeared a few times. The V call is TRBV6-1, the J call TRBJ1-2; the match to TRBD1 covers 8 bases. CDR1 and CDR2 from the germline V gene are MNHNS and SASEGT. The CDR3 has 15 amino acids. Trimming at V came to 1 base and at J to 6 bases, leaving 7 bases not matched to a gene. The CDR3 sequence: CASSEGWTGWDGYTF. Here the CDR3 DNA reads TGTGCCAGCAGTGAAGGATGGACAGGGTGGGATGGCTACACCTTC.

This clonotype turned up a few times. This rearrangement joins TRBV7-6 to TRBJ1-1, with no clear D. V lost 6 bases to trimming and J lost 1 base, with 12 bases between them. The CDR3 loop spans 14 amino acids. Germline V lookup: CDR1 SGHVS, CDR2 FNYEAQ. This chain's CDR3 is CASSPRETNTEAFF. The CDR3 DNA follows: TGTGCCAGCAGTCCAAGAGAGACGAACACTGAAGCTTTCTTT.

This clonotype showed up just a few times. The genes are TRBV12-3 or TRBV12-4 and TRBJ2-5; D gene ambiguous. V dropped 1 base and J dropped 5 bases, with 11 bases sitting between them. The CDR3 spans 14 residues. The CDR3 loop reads CASSLGNRRETQYF. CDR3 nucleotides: TGTGCCAGCAGTTTAGGTAACCGGCGGGAGACCCAGTACTTC.

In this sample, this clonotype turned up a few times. The CDR3 nucleotides are TGTGCCAGCAGCTTAGAGACGGGAGGGCGGACAGATACGCAGTATTTT. Protein sequence: CASSLETGGRTDTQYF. The chain links TRBV13 to TRBJ2-3, with TRBD2 matching over 8 bases. In germline, CDR1 is PRHDT, CDR2 FYEKMQ (reference sequence). This CDR3 comprises 16 residues. V trimming: 1 base; J trimming: 3 bases; junction bases outside the gene matches: 6.

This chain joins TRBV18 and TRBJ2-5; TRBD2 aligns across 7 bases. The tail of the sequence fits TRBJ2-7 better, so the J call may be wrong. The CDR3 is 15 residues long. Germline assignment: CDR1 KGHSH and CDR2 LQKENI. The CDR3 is CASSPGGRGSYEQYF. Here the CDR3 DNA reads TGTGCCAGCTCACCGGGCGGGAGAGGTTCCTACGAGCAGTACTTC.